The rows below give T cell receptor beta chains drawn from one sample of a study of long-term antiretroviral therapy in people with HIV. The table came from immunoSEQ multiplex PCR; TCRdb's copy has only in-frame clones and leaves some out. The sample contains fewer than 35,000 clones, 97% of which appear only once. This specimen was unsorted PBMCs, taken 6.9 years after starting antiretroviral therapy. Receptor source: a man in his thirties or forties with HIV. CDR3s include the opening cysteine and the closing phenylalanine or tryptophan. Fields, in order: CDR3 DNA, CDR3 protein, clone size, D gene, J gene, V gene. A D gene is named only where the DNA matches it firmly. Size tells how often a clone was seen (once, few, many) or the class of an expanded clone, and some rows leave it out.

TGTGCCAGCAGCGTATTCGGGGGCTTTATGGAGACCCAGTACTTC,CASSVFGGFMETQYF,-,-,TRBJ2-5,TRBV9
TGTGCCAGCAGTTTAGGACGGGGGAACACTGAAGCTTTCTTT,CASSLGRGNTEAFF,-,-,TRBJ1-1,TRBV27
TGTGCCAGCAGCAAAGCCGGTACGGGCCAAAACACCATATATTTT,CASSKAGTGQNTIYF,-,-,TRBJ1-3,TRBV21-1
TGTGCCAGCAGTTACGGGAAAGCGGGGGATAATGAAAAACTGTTTTTT,CASSYGKAGDNEKLFF,-,-,TRBJ1-4,TRBV6-6
TGTGCCAGGAGAACGAACAGGGATTATGGCTACACCTTC,CARRTNRDYGYTF,-,-,TRBJ1-2,TRBV2
TGTGCCAGCATGCTACAGGGTTACACTGAAGCTTTCTTT,CASMLQGYTEAFF,-,-,TRBJ1-1,TRBV5-6
TGCGCCAGCAGCTTGGTTGCTAACTATGGCTACACCTTC,CASSLVANYGYTF,-,-,TRBJ1-2,TRBV5-1
TGTGCCAGGGAGACAAACCGGGGCGGGTCACCCCTCCACTTT,CARETNRGGSPLHF,few,-,TRBJ1-6,TRBV21-1
TGTGCCAGCACCCAGGGTGGGCCCTACGAGCAGTACTTC,CASTQGGPYEQYF,-,-,TRBJ2-7,TRBV6-1
TGCGCCAGCAGCCAAGACAGGACGGGCTACACCTTC,CASSQDRTGYTF,-,-,TRBJ1-2,TRBV4-3
TGTGCCAGCAGTCCCGCCGGGACAGGAGTACAAGAGACCCAGTACTTC,CASSPAGTGVQETQYF,-,TRBD1,TRBJ2-5,TRBV27
TGTGCCAGCAGTCGGGGTTCGGGCACTGAAGCTTTCTTT,CASSRGSGTEAFF,-,-,TRBJ1-1,TRBV6-5
TGTGCCAGCAGTTACCGGAGGGAAGGGGTCATTCAGTACTTC,CASSYRREGVIQYF,-,-,TRBJ2-4,TRBV6-6
TGCGCCAGCAGCCAAGAATTGCCAAATACAGATACGCAGTATTTT,CASSQELPNTDTQYF,-,-,TRBJ2-3,TRBV4-3
TGCGCCAGCAGCTTAGGGCAGGGCCCCGGGGAGCTGTTTTTT,CASSLGQGPGELFF,-,-,TRBJ2-2,TRBV5-1
TGTGCCAGCAGTGAAACGGGGTACGAGCAGTACTTC,CASSETGYEQYF,-,-,TRBJ2-7,TRBV25-1
TGTGCCAGCAGCGTCTCCGGGGGGCCCGAGCAGTACTTC,CASSVSGGPEQYF,-,-,TRBJ2-7,TRBV9
TGTGCCAGCAGGCTGACAGGAAACAACCCCTACGAGCAGTACTTC,CASRLTGNNPYEQYF,-,-,TRBJ2-7,TRBV2
TGTGCTAGTGCCCCCTTCCCCTCTGGAAACACCATATATTTT,CASAPFPSGNTIYF,-,-,TRBJ1-3,TRBV12-5
TGTGCCAGCAGCACTCCAGGCAGGGCCCAAGAGACCCAGTACTTC,CASSTPGRAQETQYF,-,-,TRBJ2-5,TRBV7-9
TGTGCCAGCAGTTACGGTCATGGGGGGGGCAATCAGCCCCAGCATTTT,CASSYGHGGGNQPQHF,-,-,TRBJ1-5,TRBV6-6
TGTGCCAGCAGCCGGGACGATACCTACGAGCAGTACTTC,CASSRDDTYEQYF,-,-,TRBJ2-7,TRBV5-4
TGTGCCAGCAGAAGTACACAGGGAAGCAATCAGCCCCAGCATTTT,CASRSTQGSNQPQHF,-,-,TRBJ1-5,TRBV6-5
TGCAGCGTCGCCAATCGACTAGTCAATGAGCAGTTCTTC,CSVANRLVNEQFF,-,-,TRBJ2-1,TRBV29-1
TGTGCCAGCAGTCAACAGGGGAGCACAGATACGCAGTATTTT,CASSQQGSTDTQYF,-,TRBD1,TRBJ2-3,TRBV7-6
TGTGCCAGCAGCCAAGAACCGGGACAGGCATATTGGGGCTACACCTTC,CASSQEPGQAYWGYTF,-,TRBD1,TRBJ1-2,TRBV2
TGTGCCAGCACCAATGAGCAGTTCTTC,CASTNEQFF,-,-,TRBJ2-1,TRBV2
TGTGCCAGCAGCCAAGACCGGTCCCGATCTTTCTTT,CASSQDRSRSFF,-,-,TRBJ1-1,TRBV14
TGCAGTGCTAGAGTTCGGGAAAAACTGTTTTTT,CSARVREKLFF,once,-,TRBJ1-4,TRBV20-1
TGCGCCAGCAGCCAAGTTCTTGGGGGGGGCAATCAGCCCCAGCATTTT,CASSQVLGGGNQPQHF,few,-,TRBJ1-5,TRBV4-1
TGTGCCAGCAGTGAATATTCGCTAGCGGGTGCATACGAGCAGTACTTC,CASSEYSLAGAYEQYF,once,TRBD2,TRBJ2-7,TRBV25-1
TGTGCCAGTTCGGACGGTAATCAGCCCCAGCATTTT,CASSDGNQPQHF,-,-,TRBJ1-5,TRBV19
TGTGCCAGCAGTAGGAGGGGGTCCGGCAATCAGCCCCAGCATTTT,CASSRRGSGNQPQHF,-,-,TRBJ1-5,TRBV27
TGTGCCAGCATTGATTCCTTATATTGGGGTTCGGTGAACACTGAAGCTTTCTTT,CASIDSLYWGSVNTEAFF,-,-,TRBJ1-1,TRBV2
TGTGCCAGCAGCACCCTGGGACAGGGGACTAAGTACGAGCAGTACTTC,CASSTLGQGTKYEQYF,-,TRBD1,TRBJ2-7,TRBV11-2
TGTGCCACCAGCAGAGATCAAGGAACCGGGGAGCTGTTTTTT,CATSRDQGTGELFF,-,-,TRBJ2-2,TRBV15
TGTGCCAGCAGTGAGGGGCTAGCGGCGGATGAGCAGTTCTTC,CASSEGLAADEQFF,-,TRBD2,TRBJ2-1,TRBV28
TGTGCCAGCAGTTCCCCGTTAAGCGAGCAGTACTTC,CASSSPLSEQYF,-,-,TRBJ2-7,TRBV6-5
TGTGCCATCAGTGGTGGCTTTTCCTACAATGAGCAGTTCTTC,CAISGGFSYNEQFF,-,-,TRBJ2-1,TRBV10-3
TGCGCCAGCAGCCGGGCTAGCAATCAGCCCCAGCATTTT,CASSRASNQPQHF,-,-,TRBJ1-5,TRBV5-1
TGTGCCAGTGCCAGCAGGGCGGGCGGCGAGCAGTACTTC,CASASRAGGEQYF,-,-,TRBJ2-7,TRBV19
TGTGCCAGCAGCCCTTACAGCTCCTACGAGCAGTACTTC,CASSPYSSYEQYF,-,-,TRBJ2-7,TRBV7-7
TGTGCCAGCAGCCTTGGCCCACTAGGGGCGAGTACTGAAGCTTTCTTT,CASSLGPLGASTEAFF,-,-,TRBJ1-1,TRBV5-5
TGCAGCGCCCGTATCCGCCGGGGCCGGAGGGGAGAGACCCAGTACTTC,CSARIRRGRRGETQYF,-,-,TRBJ2-5,TRBV29-1
TGTGCCAGCAGGCTCAATTTAGCCAAAAACATTCAGTACTTC,CASRLNLAKNIQYF,-,-,TRBJ2-4,TRBV6-5
TGCAGCGCCTCGTCAGGGGCGAACACTGAAGCTTTCTTT,CSASSGANTEAFF,-,-,TRBJ1-1,TRBV29-1
TGTGCCAGCAGCCCCCAGGGGGCGAATAATCAGCCCCAGCATTTT,CASSPQGANNQPQHF,-,TRBD1,TRBJ1-5,TRBV7-9
TGTGCCAGCAGCTTTGGGACAGGGGAGACCCAGTACTTC,CASSFGTGETQYF,-,TRBD1,TRBJ2-5,TRBV7-8
TGTGCCAGCTCCGACAGGGCAAACACTGAAGCTTTCTTT,CASSDRANTEAFF,-,TRBD1,TRBJ1-1,TRBV18